This TCR beta chain was captured in a study of blood T cell repertoires in COVID-19. The CDR3 is 15 residues long. CDR1 and CDR2 from the germline V gene are KGHDR and SFDVKD. With V trimmed by 2 bases and J by 5 bases, 0 bases remained unmatched. Per the study methods: Reference gene primer amplification gave nucleated cell count estimates. The table came from immunoSEQ multiplex PCR; TCRdb's copy has only in-frame clones and leaves some out. V, J and clone size were drawn from that table, and D and trimming were deduced from the DNA. Among about 300,000 clones listed, under 90% were seen once. Across about two dozen US areas, participants ranged in age from 18 to 89 years. Cohort 3 donors counted as recovered after two negative PCRs, clearance, or resolved symptoms.

The chain recombines TRBV24-1 with TRBJ1-6; 9 positions agree with TRBD1. The sequenced material came from PBMCs or T cells enriched from blood (not recorded which). This receptor was taken from a woman aged 18-29 years who had recovered from COVID-19. The CDR3 protein is CATSDWDRDNSPLHF. CDR3 sequence (DNA): TGTGCCACCAGTGATTGGGACAGGGATAATTCACCCCTCCACTTT.